Presented here are 10 T cell receptor beta chains from one specimen sequenced in a study of blood T cell repertoires in COVID-19. Assay used: immunoSEQ multiplex PCR; TCRdb lists only in-frame clones, some missing. The sample contains some 170,000 clones, roughly 85% of which appear only once. The sequenced material came from peripheral blood. These receptors came from a woman in her 70s with acute or convalescent COVID-19.

The chain combines TRBV5-1 with TRBJ2-3; D is unclear. The germline V gene encodes CDR1 SGHRS and CDR2 YFSETQ. Trimming removed 6 bases at V and 2 bases at J, with 13 bases between. CDR3 length: 14 residues. CDR3 loop: CASKEQRTTDTQYF. The CDR3 DNA follows: TGCGCCAGCAAAGAGCAGCGAACCACAGATACGCAGTATTTT.

The chain has TRBV3-1 (or the pseudogene TRBV3-2) and TRBJ2-1, with a possible D match to TRBD1 (6 bases). Trimming left V 4 bases short and J 5 bases short, with 9 bases between. This CDR3 comprises 13 residues. The germline V gene encodes CDR1 LGHDT and CDR2 YNNKEL (reference sequence). The CDR3 coding sequence is TGTGCCAGCAGCCGCCGACAGGACAATGAGCAGTTCTTC. This gives the protein CASSRRQDNEQFF.

The J gene is TRBJ1-1, the V gene TRBV29-1, with D possibly being TRBD1 (6 bases). This CDR3 spans 13 amino acids. Germline V gene lookup returns CDR1 SQVTM and CDR2 ANQGSEA. V lost 5 bases and J 3 bases, leaving 13 bases between the germline ends. As DNA, the CDR3 is TGCAGCGTTTGGGGGACAAAATACACTGAAGCTTTCTTT. Translated: CSVWGTKYTEAFF.

The chain has TRBV19 and TRBJ1-2, with 7 nucleotides matching TRBD1. The CDR3 covers 17 residues. Unmatched junction bases numbered 16, after V lost 5 bases and J lost 4 bases. Germline V gives CDR1 LNHDA, CDR2 SQIVND (reference sequence). The CDR3 is CASSFRSTGSDRYGYTF. DNA of the CDR3: TGTGCCAGTAGTTTCCGATCGACAGGGTCGGATCGCTATGGCTACACCTTC.

J is TRBJ1-1 and V is TRBV2; 10 bases align to TRBD1. Germline CDR1 and CDR2: SNHLY and FYNNEI. The CDR3 is 17 residues long. V was clipped by 7 bases and J by 3 bases; unmatched bases: 14. The CDR3: CASKEGRQGAVYTEAFF. CDR3 DNA sequence: TGTGCCAGCAAGGAAGGTCGACAGGGGGCTGTGTACACTGAAGCTTTCTTT. Drawing the rest from reference TRBV2 and TRBJ1-1, the complete variable domain is EPEVTQTPSHQVTQMGQEVILRCVPISNHLYFYWYRQILGQKVEFLVSFYNNEISEKSEIFDDQFSVERPDGSNFTLKIRSTKLEDSAMYFCASKEGRQGAVYTEAFFGQGTRLTVV.

The chain carries TRBV7-9 and TRBJ1-4; D gene ambiguous. Trimming left V 4 bases short and J 6 bases short, with 18 bases between. This CDR3 is 16 amino acids long. The germline CDR1 and CDR2 sequences are SEHNR and FQNEAQ (reference sequence). DNA of the CDR3: TGTGCCAGCAGCTCTCTCACAAGTTTTCGGGATGAAAAACTGTTTTTT. Protein sequence: CASSSLTSFRDEKLFF.

The chain links TRBV14 to TRBJ1-2; no reliable D call. The germline CDR1 and CDR2 sequences are SGHDN and FVKESK. V lost 1 base to trimming and J lost 5 bases, with 11 bases between them. This CDR3 contains 14 residues. The CDR3 coding sequence is TGTGCCAGCAGCCAAGGAGGGCTCTCGTATGGCTACACCTTC. As protein: CASSQGGLSYGYTF.

The chain carries TRBV9 and TRBJ2-7; 9 bases are a match to TRBD1. Trimming took 5 bases from V and 4 from J; bases not matched to a gene: 10. The CDR3 contains 15 residues. Germline CDR1 reads SGDLS; CDR2 reads YYNGEE. CDR3 protein: CASSIGGGTGYEQYF. The CDR3 region has the DNA TGTGCCAGCAGTATAGGCGGCGGGACAGGGTACGAGCAGTACTTC.

This rearrangement joins TRBV7-2 to TRBJ1-1, with D possibly being TRBD1 (6 bases). The CDR3 runs 14 residues. Germline lookup yields CDR1 SGHTA and CDR2 FQGNSA. The V end was cut by 5 bases, the J end by 4 bases, with 14 bases between. The CDR3 nucleotides read TGTGCCAGCAGCCCGGACAGATGGAGCACTGAAGCTTTCTTT. This sequence encodes CASSPDRWSTEAFF.

The chain has TRBV6-4 and TRBJ1-1, with TRBD1 matching 7 bases. The germline V gene encodes CDR1 MRHNA and CDR2 SNTAGT. This CDR3 region has 14 residues. The junction had 5 bases not matched to a gene; V was cut back by 5 bases and J by 2 bases. CDR3 in DNA: TGTGCCAGCAGTCGGGACAGTACTAACACTGAAGCTTTCTTT. This translates into CASSRDSTNTEAFF.